A selection of T cell receptor beta chains follows, all from one sample in a study of T cell changes during pregnancy in multiple sclerosis. Sequencing used immunoSEQ multiplex PCR; TCRdb keeps in-frame clones, though not all of them. Of just over 20,000 clones in the sample, about 90% were seen once. This specimen consisted of CD8+ T cells from peripheral blood mononuclear cells, obtained in the second trimester of pregnancy. The receptors shown here come from a female donor in good health, enrolled as a control in a pregnancy study. Each CDR3 is given with its conserved first and last residue. D genes are given only for firm matches. The size of a clone is reported for some rows only, either as once, few or many, or as a class for expanded clones.

D	V	size	J	CDR3	DNA
TRBD1	TRBV27	.	TRBJ1-1	CASSYTGTGSTEAFF	TGTGCCAGCAGTTACACCGGGACAGGGTCGACTGAAGCTTTCTTT
.	TRBV29-1	.	TRBJ2-7	CSVEDLSYEQYF	TGCAGCGTTGAAGATCTTTCCTACGAGCAGTACTTC
TRBD1	TRBV28	.	TRBJ1-4	CASNLDRAGEKLFF	TGTGCCAGCAATCTGGACAGGGCAGGTGAAAAACTGTTTTTT
.	TRBV7-9	.	TRBJ1-3	CAPRGVDGNTIYF	TGTGCCCCCAGGGGAGTGGATGGAAACACCATATATTTT
.	TRBV28	.	TRBJ2-7	CASSLITENYEQYF	TGTGCCAGCAGTTTAATAACAGAAAACTACGAGCAGTACTTC
TRBD1	TRBV27	.	TRBJ1-1	CASSPGTVYTEAFF	TGTGCCAGCAGTCCTGGGACAGTTTACACTGAAGCTTTCTTT
.	TRBV27	once	TRBJ2-7	CASSLSLAYNEQYF	TGTGCCAGCAGTTTAAGCCTAGCTTACAACGAGCAGTACTTC
.	TRBV28	.	TRBJ2-7	CASSLTHGGYEQYF	TGTGCCAGCAGTTTAACCCATGGGGGGTACGAGCAGTACTTC
.	TRBV6-6	.	TRBJ2-1	CASSYGEYNEQFF	TGTGCCAGCAGTTACGGGGAGTACAATGAGCAGTTCTTC
TRBD1	TRBV19	.	TRBJ2-2	CASTQGSGELFF	TGTGCCAGCACACAGGGGTCTGGGGAGCTGTTTTTT
TRBD1	TRBV7-9	.	TRBJ1-2	CASSLGGQELHGYTF	TGTGCCAGCAGCTTAGGGGGACAGGAACTGCATGGCTACACCTTC
TRBD1	TRBV19	.	TRBJ2-1	CASTRRGHWGYNEQFF	TGTGCCAGTACCAGAAGGGGGCACTGGGGGTACAATGAGCAGTTCTTC
.	TRBV7-9	.	TRBJ2-7	CASSFPVAVSYEQYF	TGTGCCAGCAGCTTCCCCGTGGCCGTCTCCTACGAGCAGTACTTC
.	TRBV18	.	TRBJ2-1	CASSRSRDTYNEQFF	TGTGCCAGCTCGCGGTCGAGGGACACCTACAATGAGCAGTTCTTC
.	TRBV29-1	.	TRBJ1-1	CSVVRQDTEAFF	TGCAGCGTTGTCCGTCAGGACACTGAAGCTTTCTTT
.	TRBV7-8	.	TRBJ1-1	CASSYARVGGTEAFF	TGTGCCAGCTCCTACGCACGGGTCGGTGGAACTGAAGCTTTCTTT
TRBD2	TRBV27	once	TRBJ2-7	CASSPQTSLYEQYF	TGTGCCAGCAGTCCACAGACTAGCTTGTACGAGCAGTACTTC
TRBD2	TRBV4-1	.	TRBJ2-7	CASSPERGSSYEQYF	TGCGCCAGCAGTCCCGAGCGGGGGTCCTCCTACGAGCAGTACTTC
.	TRBV2	few	TRBJ1-5	CASSEWGDQPQHF	TGTGCCAGCAGTGAATGGGGGGATCAGCCCCAGCATTTT
.	TRBV28	.	TRBJ1-1	CASSSGGGNTEAFF	TGTGCCAGCAGCTCTGGGGGGGGAAACACTGAAGCTTTCTTT
TRBD1	TRBV28	few	TRBJ1-1	CASSARGQDEAFF	TGTGCCAGCAGTGCCCGCGGACAGGACGAAGCTTTCTTT
TRBD1	TRBV4-2	once	TRBJ2-7	CASSQLPGQDTREALYEQYF	TGTGCCAGCAGCCAGCTCCCGGGACAGGATACCCGAGAAGCGTTATACGAGCAGTACTTC
TRBD2	TRBV28	.	TRBJ2-7	CASRQGLASAYEQYF	TGTGCCAGCAGACAGGGACTAGCGAGCGCTTACGAGCAGTACTTC
.	TRBV30	.	TRBJ2-2	CAWEISGGELFF	TGTGCCTGGGAAATTAGTGGCGGGGAGCTGTTTTTT